This T cell receptor beta chain originates from a study of tumor and adjacent non-tumor tissue in lung cancer. Three rounds of nested PCR, following a modified ARM-PCR protocol, produced the TCRbeta library. TCRdb re-analysed the multiplex PCR reads in MiXCR, keeping a single row per CDR3 protein. The sample has under 150,000 distinct CDR3 sequences; 66% are singletons. This clonotype was picked up many times. This CDR3 region has 15 residues. V lost 2 bases to trimming and J lost 6 bases, with 15 bases between them. Germline values: CDR1 MGHRA, CDR2 YSYEKL. No cell sorting was done before RNA was extracted from the tissue.

This sequence was found in a man aged 25 to 40 with non-small cell lung cancer. The sequenced sample consisted of lung tumor tissue. This sequence joins TRBV4-1 and TRBJ2-3; D possibly corresponds to TRBD1 (6 bases). The CDR3 coding sequence is TGCGCCAGCAGCCAACTACAGGGAGTAGTGGATACGCAGTATTTT. Translating it yields CASSQLQGVVDTQYF.